Below are 22 T cell receptor beta chains sequenced from a single sample in a study of blood T cells in healthy people across ages. PCR was performed a second time for about 7 to 12 cycles using a sample-barcoded 5' primer and a J-beta primer mix. TCRdb reprocessed the 5' RACE reads via MiXCR and lists one record per CDR3 protein. The table includes 650,000 to 700,000 distinct CDR3 sequences, about a third detected once. Specimen: blood. These receptors were taken from a woman of 80 years or more in good health.

This clonotype was observed many times. The J gene is TRBJ1-4, the V gene TRBV6-1; 8 positions agree with TRBD1. V trimming: 10 bases; J trimming: 4 bases; junction bases outside the gene matches: 2. This CDR3 contains 12 residues. Germline CDR1 is MNHNS and CDR2 is SASEGT. The CDR3 DNA is TGTGCCATCGGACAGGGTAATGAAAAACTGTTTTTT. Protein: CAIGQGNEKLFF.

The chain has TRBV19 and TRBJ2-5; D perhaps matches TRBD1 (6 bases). This CDR3 is built from 14 residues. Trimming took 1 base from V and 3 from J, leaving 9 bases between them. Germline values: CDR1 LNHDA, CDR2 SQIVND (reference sequence). The CDR3 nucleotides read TGTGCCAGTAGTATAGGTCCAGGGGAAGAGACCCAGTACTTC. Protein sequence: CASSIGPGEETQYF.

This clonotype has ten or more counts. This chain connects TRBV9 to TRBJ2-7; no clear D gene. The length of the CDR3 is 15 residues. The V gene's germline CDR1 is SGDLS and CDR2 YYNGEE. V gave up 0 bases and J gave up 5 bases, with 15 bases separating them. The CDR3 region has the DNA TGTGCCAGCAGCGTAGCTGGGCAGGTGTCCAACGAGCAGTACTTC. Amino acids: CASSVAGQVSNEQYF.

This clonotype was counted at least ten times. The chain is built from TRBV28 and TRBJ2-7, with D tentatively TRBD1 (5 bases). Trimming pared 6 bases from V and 2 bases from J, leaving 14 bases between. CDR1 and CDR2 (germline): MDHEN, SYDVKM. The CDR3 extends over 14 amino acids. CDR3 in DNA: TGTGCCAGCAGCGGACGCAGGGTTACCTACGAGCAGTACTTC. Its translation: CASSGRRVTYEQYF.

There are a few counts of this clonotype. The chain recombines TRBV20-1 with TRBJ2-3, with D perhaps given as TRBD1 or TRBD2 (5 bases each). The CDR3 has 14 residues. V lost 3 bases to trimming and J lost 4 bases, with 14 bases between them. CDR1 and CDR2 from the germline V gene are DFQATT and SNEGSKA (reference sequence). CDR3 in amino acids: CSASVRGQADTQYF. In nucleotides, the CDR3 is TGCAGTGCTAGTGTGAGGGGCCAGGCAGATACGCAGTATTTT.

As for this clonotype: This may arise from a read error, as a much more abundant clone is one base away. The J gene is TRBJ2-3, the V gene TRBV20-1, with 10 bases aligning to TRBD2. The germline gives CDR1 DFQATT, CDR2 SNEGSKA (reference sequence). The length of the CDR3 is 17 residues. CDR3 protein: CSTRDLGAGGILDTQYF. The DNA for the CDR3 is TGCAGTACTAGAGATCTTGGAGCGGGGGGGATTCTAGATACGCAGTATTTT.

This clonotype was seen at least ten times. CDR3 DNA sequence: TGTGCCAGCAGAGAACAGGACTACGAGCAGTACTTC. Translation: CASREQDYEQYF. V gene TRBV6-1 combines with J gene TRBJ2-7; weak D call: TRBD1 (5 bases). V was pared by 6 bases and J by 3 bases, with 9 bases between. The CDR3 length is 12 residues. CDR1 is MNHNS, CDR2 SASEGT, per germline.

This clonotype was detected once. This chain uses TRBV20-1 with TRBJ1-5, with D hard to call. The CDR3 loop spans 17 amino acids. Germline V CDR1 and CDR2: DFQATT, SNEGSKA (reference sequence). With 0 bases removed from V and 0 bases from J, the gap between germline ends came to 15 bases. The CDR3 sequence is CSARDPLRADSNQPQHF. In nucleotides, the CDR3 is TGCAGTGCTAGAGACCCCCTCCGGGCCGATAGCAATCAGCCCCAGCATTTT.

This clonotype has just one count. This chain connects TRBV7-9 to TRBJ2-7, with 9 positions matching TRBD1. This CDR3 is 13 amino acids long. V lost 5 bases to trimming and J lost 5 bases; unmatched junction nucleotides: 4. CDR1 and CDR2 (germline): SEHNR, FQNEAQ (reference sequence). The CDR3 DNA reads TGTGCCAGCAGCGGACAGGGGAGCGACGAGCAGTACTTC. It yields the protein CASSGQGSDEQYF.

Comment on this clonotype: A read error may explain this, as a much larger clone is one base away. CDR3: CAWSVPILSSYNEQYF. The CDR3 DNA reads as TGTGCCTGGAGTGTACCCATCCTCAGCTCCTACAATGAGCAGTACTTC. The chain has TRBV30 and TRBJ2-1, with D unclear. The DNA end lines up better with TRBJ2-7; the J call may be wrong. Germline lookup yields CDR1 GTSNPN and CDR2 SVGIG (reference sequence). This CDR3 has 16 amino acids.

This clonotype came up many times. The rearrangement links TRBV28 to TRBJ2-5; maybe TRBD1 (7 bases). Germline V gene lookup returns CDR1 MDHEN and CDR2 SYDVKM. The germline V and J ends were trimmed by 6 bases and 3 bases, with 20 bases remaining between them. There are 16 residues in the CDR3. The CDR3 region has the DNA TGTGCCAGCAGGAGGGGGGCGGGACAGCAAGAAGAGACCCAGTACTTC. This sequence encodes CASRRGAGQQEETQYF.

The V gene is TRBV24-1, the J gene TRBJ1-5; the match to TRBD1 covers 8 bases. The V gene end was trimmed by 5 bases and the J gene end by 5 bases; junction bases not matched to a gene: 4. The CDR3 has 14 residues. Germline V gene sequence: CDR1 KGHDR, CDR2 SFDVKD. The CDR3 here is CATSGAGGDQPQHF. CDR3 bases: TGTGCCACCAGTGGGGCAGGGGGCGATCAGCCCCAGCATTTT.

This clonotype was seen repeatedly, ten times or more. This chain uses TRBV5-4 with TRBJ2-5; tentatively, D is TRBD2 (5 bases). The CDR3 is 16 amino acids. Trimming removed 7 bases at V and 2 bases at J, with 21 bases between. CDR1 and CDR2 from the germline V gene are SGHNT and YYREEE (reference sequence). This CDR3 reads CASGVGPDYLQETQYF. The CDR3, as DNA: TGTGCCAGCGGCGTTGGGCCCGACTACCTGCAAGAGACCCAGTACTTC.

As regards this clonotype: One base away lies a much larger clone, so this may be a sequencing read error. V usage is TRBV6-5 and J usage is TRBJ1-4; TRBD1 agrees at 8 bases. Losses at the gene ends were 5 bases for V and 7 bases for J; bases not matched to a gene: 6. The CDR3 extends over 14 amino acids. The V gene's germline CDR1 is MNHEY and CDR2 SVGAGI. The CDR3 sequence: CASSPGGPCEKLFF. CDR3 DNA: TGTGCCAGCAGTCCAGGGGGCCCGTGTGAAAAACTGTTTTTT.

Remarks on this clonotype: This may stem from a read error, because a much larger clone lies one nucleotide away. This chain links TRBV20-1 with TRBJ2-1; TRBD2 is a possible D gene (5 bases). The ends were cut back, 3 bases at V and 9 bases at J, with 12 bases in the middle. This CDR3 is built from 12 residues. Germline values: CDR1 DFQATT, CDR2 SNEGSKA (reference sequence). The CDR3 DNA reads TGCAGTGCTAGGAAAGAGGGTAGTGAGCAGTTCTTC. This gives the protein CSARKEGSEQFF.

This clonotype was observed many times. The chain carries TRBV10-3 and TRBJ1-2, with D possibly matching TRBD1 (6 bases). This CDR3 has 16 residues. V was shortened by 2 bases and J by 6 bases, with 19 bases between the two germline ends. CDR1 is ENHRY and CDR2 is SYGVKD in the germline V gene. The chain's CDR3 is CAISEPGTPSEDGYTF. The CDR3 DNA is TGTGCCATCAGTGAGCCCGGGACACCCAGCGAGGATGGCTACACCTTC.

This clonotype occurred many times. This chain connects TRBV24-1 to TRBJ2-1; TRBD1 is a possible D gene (5 bases). V was cut by 0 bases and J by 12 bases, with 20 bases left in between. The CDR3 loop spans 16 amino acids. In germline, CDR1 is KGHDR, CDR2 SFDVKD. The chain's CDR3 is CATSDLGVRGLGGQFF. The CDR3 DNA reads TGTGCCACCAGTGATTTGGGGGTTAGGGGCCTCGGCGGGCAGTTCTTC.

The sample holds many counts of this clonotype. V usage is TRBV20-1 and J usage is TRBJ2-1, with D possibly matching TRBD1 (6 bases). Trimming cost V 0 bases and J 8 bases, with 14 bases left between them. The germline CDR1 and CDR2 sequences are DFQATT and SNEGSKA (reference sequence). This CDR3 has 14 amino acids. This CDR3 reads CSARDRNRADEQFF. The CDR3 DNA follows: TGCAGTGCTAGAGATCGTAACAGGGCGGATGAGCAGTTCTTC.

On this clonotype: A much larger clone lies a single base off, so this may be a read error. The gene calls are TRBV9 and TRBJ2-5; D could derive from TRBD1 or TRBD2 (6 bases each). Per the germline V gene, CDR1 is SGDLS and CDR2 is YYNGEE. This CDR3 spans 15 amino acids. V was pared by 4 bases and J by 9 bases, with 22 bases between. CDR3 sequence: CASSPRSNEGEAQYF. The CDR3 region has the DNA TGTGCCAGCAGCCCTCGGTCGAACGAGGGGGAGGCCCAGTACTTC.

This clonotype was seen many times. The rearrangement joins TRBV9 to TRBJ2-5; TRBD2 matches at 9 bases. The CDR3 contains 21 residues. The germline CDR1 and CDR2 sequences are SGDLS and YYNGEE. The J segment lost 4 bases and the V segment lost 0 bases, leaving 22 bases of the junction unmatched. CDR3 sequence (DNA): TGTGCCAGCAGCGTAGAAGCGGGGGGTTCGTCAAAGATTTTTGGACGAGAGACCCAGTACTTC. This translates into CASSVEAGGSSKIFGRETQYF.

V is TRBV10-3 and J is TRBJ2-2; 7 nucleotides line up with TRBD2. This CDR3 spans 16 amino acids. Germline lookup yields CDR1 ENHRY and CDR2 SYGVKD. Trimming removed 4 bases from V and 2 bases from J; junction bases left unmatched: 7. CDR3 protein: CAISGRGTTNTGELFF. The CDR3 coding sequence is TGTGCCATCAGTGGCCGGGGGACTACAAACACCGGGGAGCTGTTTTTT.

This clonotype was seen more than once but under ten times. This clone may be a read error of a much larger clone one base away. This chain joins TRBV7-2 and TRBJ2-7; D is unclear. Trimming took 1 base from V and 5 from J, leaving 18 bases between them. Germline CDR1 and CDR2: SGHTA and FQGNSA. The CDR3 spans 16 residues. CDR3 amino acids: CASSLEWSGVENEQYF. The CDR3 nucleotides read TGTGCCAGCAGCTTAGAATGGTCGGGTGTGGAGAACGAGCAGTACTTC.